This entry lists 20 T cell receptor beta chains sequenced from one sample in a study of CXCR3-negative and CXCR3-positive naive CD8 T cells. Study conclusions and caveats: CXCR3-negative naive cells had less hydrophobic TRB CDR3s than did CXCR3-positive naive cells.

Antigens of these TCRs are unknown. The libraries of TRB cDNA were constructed through 5' RACE using UMI labels. TCRdb reprocessed the 5' RACE reads, with one entry per CDR3 protein and no DNA. Here the sample table reports some 50,000 distinct CDR3 sequences. What was sequenced was naive CXCR3+ CD8+ T cells from blood. This sample's subset: CD45RO-CCR7+CD27+CD95- naive CD8+ T cells expressing CXCR3 (TNR3+). The receptors originated from a human donor in good health. Some clones in this sample may be carry-over from other donors' samples.

The V call is TRBV6-6, the J call TRBJ2-1; the D call from TCRdb, TRBD1, cannot be confirmed without DNA. The CDR3 runs 16 residues. Germline CDR1 is MNHNY and CDR2 is SVGAGI (reference sequence). The CDR3 here is CASSSSPGGLYNEQFF.

V is TRBV5-5 and J is TRBJ2-1; TCRdb's D gene call, TRBD1, goes unchecked for lack of DNA. The length of the CDR3 is 13 residues. Germline CDR1 is SGHKS and CDR2 is YYEKEE (reference sequence). The CDR3: CASNSGTGNEQFF.

J is TRBJ2-1 and V is TRBV7-9; TCRdb's D call of TRBD1 is untestable without DNA. The CDR3 has 15 residues. Looked up from germline, CDR1 is SEHNR and CDR2 is FQNEAQ (reference sequence). The CDR3 here is CASRYPRVTGDEQFF.

The chain has TRBV11-2 and TRBJ1-2; with no DNA, the TCRdb D assignment of TRBD1 cannot be verified. Germline values: CDR1 SGHAT, CDR2 FQNNGV. The CDR3 is 14 amino acids. CDR3 sequence: CASSPVTGPFGYTF.

The chain has TRBV18 and TRBJ2-3. Germline CDR1 and CDR2: KGHSH and LQKENI. CDR3 length: 15 residues. CDR3 region: CASSPGPRMTDTQYF. The full variable domain, its missing parts supplied by reference TRBV18 and TRBJ2-3, is NAGVMQNPRHLVRRRGQEARLRCSPMKGHSHVYWYRQLPEEGLKFMVYLQKENIIDESGMPKERFSAEFPKEGPSILRIQQVVRGDSAAYFCASSPGPRMTDTQYFGPGTRLTVL.

CDR3 amino acids: CASSQGDPDGLYF. This chain joins TRBV4-2 and TRBJ2-7; TCRdb outputs TRBD1, but without DNA this stays unchecked. CDR1 and CDR2 from the germline V gene are LGHNA and YNFKEQ. CDR3 size: 13 residues.

The chain recombines TRBV5-6 with TRBJ2-1; TCRdb calls TRBD1, which cannot be checked without DNA. This CDR3 region has 17 residues. The germline V gene has CDR1 SGHDT and CDR2 YYEEEE. This CDR3 reads CASSPPLWGVGDNEQFF.

The chain combines TRBV14 with TRBJ1-1. The germline CDR1 and CDR2 sequences are SGHDN and FVKESK. This CDR3 comprises 14 residues. The CDR3 region is CASSQGQGLTEAFF.

The chain has TRBV5-1 and TRBJ1-1; TCRdb picks TRBD1, but there is no DNA to check that call. Germline V gives CDR1 SGHRS, CDR2 YFSETQ. CDR3 length: 17 residues. The CDR3 here is CASSRTVEQTVNTEAFF.

This chain links TRBV7-3 with TRBJ1-1; without DNA, the TCRdb call of TRBD1 cannot be checked. The germline gives CDR1 SGHTA, CDR2 FQGTGA. This CDR3 has 14 amino acids. The chain's CDR3 is CASSLAGGLTEAFF. The entire variable domain, with the rest obtained from reference TRBV7-3 and TRBJ1-1, is as follows: GAGVSQTPSNKVTEKGKYVELRCDPISGHTALYWYRQSLGQGPEFLIYFQGTGAADDSGLPNDRFFAVRPEGSVSTLKIQRTERGDSAVYLCASSLAGGLTEAFFGQGTRLTVV.

The V and J genes are TRBV7-2 and TRBJ2-5; without DNA, the TCRdb call of TRBD1 cannot be checked. Germline V lookup: CDR1 SGHTA, CDR2 FQGNSA. The CDR3 totals 15 residues. The CDR3 sequence is CASSDGRGLQETQYF.

The chain has TRBV6-6 and TRBJ2-3. This CDR3 region has 12 residues. The germline gives CDR1 MNHNY, CDR2 SVGAGI (reference sequence). The CDR3 here is CASSPTTDTQYF.

The CDR3 spells CSARERTGVLDNQPQHF. The chain has TRBV20-1 and TRBJ1-5; TCRdb designates TRBD1, a call that cannot be tested without DNA. The V gene's germline CDR1 is DFQATT and CDR2 SNEGSKA (reference sequence). The CDR3 has 17 amino acids.

The V and J genes are TRBV2 and TRBJ2-7; TCRdb's assignment of TRBD1 cannot be checked, as there is no DNA. The CDR3 extends over 15 amino acids. CDR1 is SNHLY, CDR2 FYNNEI, per germline. CDR3: CASSEEGKVYEGQYF.

The chain uses TRBV19 and TRBJ2-1; the TCRdb D gene call, TRBD1, has no DNA to confirm it. This CDR3 spans 16 amino acids. The V gene's germline CDR1 is LNHDA and CDR2 SQIVND (reference sequence). CDR3 in amino acids: CASNLPGPTSYNEQFF. Together with reference TRBV19 and TRBJ2-1, the CDR3 gives the full variable domain: DGGITQSPKYLFRKEGQNVTLSCEQNLNHDAMYWYRQDPGQGLRLIYYSQIVNDFQKGDIAEGYSVSREKKESFPLTVTSAQKNPTAFYLCASNLPGPTSYNEQFFGPGTRLTVL.

This chain links TRBV29-1 with TRBJ2-7. The CDR3 totals 13 residues. Per germline, CDR1 SQVTM and CDR2 ANQGSEA. CDR3 sequence: CSVVGGKTYEQYF.

V usage is TRBV25-1 and J usage is TRBJ2-7. CDR1 and CDR2 from the germline V gene are MGHDK and SYGVNS. The CDR3 is 15 amino acids. CDR3 sequence reads: CASSEYSQPSYEQYF.

This rearrangement joins TRBV6-1 to TRBJ2-2; without DNA, the TCRdb call of TRBD1 cannot be checked. The CDR3 is 16 residues long. The V gene's germline CDR1 is MNHNS and CDR2 SASEGT. The CDR3 sequence: CASSEYRVANTGELFF.

The chain is built from TRBV28 and TRBJ2-7; the D call from TCRdb, TRBD2, cannot be confirmed without DNA. The germline V gene has CDR1 MDHEN and CDR2 SYDVKM. The length of the CDR3 is 17 residues. CDR3: CASSLGLGAWESYEQYF.

This chain uses TRBV20-1 with TRBJ2-3; TCRdb's D call of TRBD1 is untestable without DNA. CDR1 and CDR2 from the germline V gene are DFQATT and SNEGSKA (reference sequence). The CDR3 runs 14 residues. The CDR3 here is CSAGTRGRTDTQYF.